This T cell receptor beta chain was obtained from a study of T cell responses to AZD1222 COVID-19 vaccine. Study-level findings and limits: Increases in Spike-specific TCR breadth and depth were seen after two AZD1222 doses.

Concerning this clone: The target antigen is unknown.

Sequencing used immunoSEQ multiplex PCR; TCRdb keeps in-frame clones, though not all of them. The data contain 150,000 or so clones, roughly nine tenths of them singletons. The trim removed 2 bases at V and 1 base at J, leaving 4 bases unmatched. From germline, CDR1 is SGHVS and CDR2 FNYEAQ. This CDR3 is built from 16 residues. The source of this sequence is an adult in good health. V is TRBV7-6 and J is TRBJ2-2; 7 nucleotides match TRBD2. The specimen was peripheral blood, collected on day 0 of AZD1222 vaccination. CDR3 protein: CASSLYASGNTGELFF. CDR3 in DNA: TGTGCCAGCAGCTTATATGCTAGCGGGAACACCGGGGAGCTGTTTTTT.